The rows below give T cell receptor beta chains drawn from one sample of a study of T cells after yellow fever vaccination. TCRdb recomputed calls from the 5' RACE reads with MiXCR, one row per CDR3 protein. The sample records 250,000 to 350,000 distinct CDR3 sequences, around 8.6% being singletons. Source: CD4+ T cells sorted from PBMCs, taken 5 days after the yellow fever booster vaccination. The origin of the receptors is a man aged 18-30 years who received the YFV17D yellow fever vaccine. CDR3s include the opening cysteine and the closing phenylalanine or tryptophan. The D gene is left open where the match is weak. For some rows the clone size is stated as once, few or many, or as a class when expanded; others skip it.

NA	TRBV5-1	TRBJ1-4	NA	CASSPAGAPGEKLFF	TGCGCCAGCAGCCCCGCCGGGGCTCCCGGCGAAAAACTGTTTTTT
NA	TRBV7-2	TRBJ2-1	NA	CASKRRAPYNEQFF	TGTGCCAGCAAACGTAGGGCTCCCTACAATGAGCAGTTCTTC
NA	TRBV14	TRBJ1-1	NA	CASSQGFYREQNTEAFF	TGTGCCAGCAGCCAAGGTTTTTACAGGGAACAGAACACTGAAGCTTTCTTT
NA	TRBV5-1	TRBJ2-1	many	CASSSEGYSYNEQFF	TGCGCCAGCAGCAGCGAGGGCTACTCCTACAATGAGCAGTTCTTC
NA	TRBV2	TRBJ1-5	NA	CASSDGYQPQHF	TGTGCCAGCAGTGACGGGTATCAGCCCCAGCATTTT
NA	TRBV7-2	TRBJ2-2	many	CASSFLNTGELFF	TGTGCCAGCAGCTTCCTAAACACCGGGGAGCTGTTTTTT
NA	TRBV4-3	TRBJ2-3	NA	CASSQEGEDTQYF	TGCGCCAGCAGCCAAGAAGGGGAAGATACGCAGTATTTT
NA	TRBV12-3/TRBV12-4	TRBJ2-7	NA	CASSSDSTYEQYF	TGTGCCAGCAGCTCGGACAGTACCTACGAGCAGTACTTC
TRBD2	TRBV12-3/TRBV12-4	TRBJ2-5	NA	CASRPSGGVQETQYF	TGTGCCAGCAGGCCTAGCGGGGGGGTCCAAGAGACCCAGTACTTC
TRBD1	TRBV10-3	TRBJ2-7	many	CAISADRGRYEQYF	TGTGCCATCTCGGCCGACAGGGGTCGGTACGAGCAGTACTTC
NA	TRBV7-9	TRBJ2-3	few	CASRPTGTDTQYF	TGTGCCAGCAGGCCTACTGGCACAGATACGCAGTATTTT
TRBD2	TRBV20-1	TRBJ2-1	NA	CSARDRKGLAGRLSSYNEQFF	TGCAGTGCTAGAGATAGGAAGGGACTAGCGGGGAGATTGAGCTCCTACAATGAGCAGTTCTTC
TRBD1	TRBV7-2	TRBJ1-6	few	CASSLTGGYSPLHF	TGTGCCAGCAGCTTGACAGGGGGGTATTCACCCCTCCACTTT
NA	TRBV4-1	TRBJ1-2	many	CASSQVVGVGGYTF	TGCGCCAGCAGCCAAGTAGTCGGGGTTGGTGGCTACACCTTC
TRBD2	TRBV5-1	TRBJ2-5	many	CASSLSSGRGETQYF	TGCGCCAGCAGCTTGTCTAGCGGGAGGGGAGAGACCCAGTACTTC
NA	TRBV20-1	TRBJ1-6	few	CSARVPGQPNSPLHF	TGCAGTGCTAGAGTGCCTGGACAACCGAATTCACCCCTCCACTTT
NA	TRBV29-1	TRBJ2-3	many	CSVDRSDTQYF	TGCAGCGTTGACAGGTCAGATACGCAGTATTTT
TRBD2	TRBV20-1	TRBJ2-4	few	CSARDPGGAGNIQYF	TGCAGTGCCCGAGATCCCGGGGGGGCCGGGAACATTCAGTACTTC
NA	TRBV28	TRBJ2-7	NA	CASTSGEPSEQYF	TGTGCCAGCACCTCCGGGGAACCAAGCGAGCAGTACTTC
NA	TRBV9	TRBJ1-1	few	CASSVDGVNTEAFF	TGTGCCAGCAGCGTAGACGGTGTGAACACTGAAGCTTTCTTT
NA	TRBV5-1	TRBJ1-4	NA	CASSLDIRGAGEKLFF	TGCGCCAGCAGCTTGGATATCAGGGGCGCAGGGGAAAAACTGTTTTTT
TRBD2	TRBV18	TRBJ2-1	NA	CASSPIAGSTVDEQFF	TGTGCCAGCTCACCCATAGCGGGGTCTACAGTTGATGAGCAGTTCTTC
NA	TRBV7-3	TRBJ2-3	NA	CASSRGASTDTQYF	TGTGCCAGCAGCCGGGGGGCTAGCACAGATACGCAGTATTTT
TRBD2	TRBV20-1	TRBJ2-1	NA	CSAPTSGGNNEQFF	TGCAGTGCCCCGACTAGCGGGGGGAACAATGAGCAGTTCTTC
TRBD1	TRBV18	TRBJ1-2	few	CASSPRTGPFAANGYTF	TGTGCCAGCTCACCTCGGACAGGCCCCTTTGCGGCGAATGGCTACACCTTC
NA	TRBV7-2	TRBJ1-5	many	CASSPRDQPQHF	TGTGCCAGCAGCCCGCGGGATCAGCCCCAGCATTTT
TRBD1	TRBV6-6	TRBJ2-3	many	CASSNRGRGTDTQYF	TGTGCCAGCAGCAACAGGGGGCGAGGCACAGATACGCAGTATTTT